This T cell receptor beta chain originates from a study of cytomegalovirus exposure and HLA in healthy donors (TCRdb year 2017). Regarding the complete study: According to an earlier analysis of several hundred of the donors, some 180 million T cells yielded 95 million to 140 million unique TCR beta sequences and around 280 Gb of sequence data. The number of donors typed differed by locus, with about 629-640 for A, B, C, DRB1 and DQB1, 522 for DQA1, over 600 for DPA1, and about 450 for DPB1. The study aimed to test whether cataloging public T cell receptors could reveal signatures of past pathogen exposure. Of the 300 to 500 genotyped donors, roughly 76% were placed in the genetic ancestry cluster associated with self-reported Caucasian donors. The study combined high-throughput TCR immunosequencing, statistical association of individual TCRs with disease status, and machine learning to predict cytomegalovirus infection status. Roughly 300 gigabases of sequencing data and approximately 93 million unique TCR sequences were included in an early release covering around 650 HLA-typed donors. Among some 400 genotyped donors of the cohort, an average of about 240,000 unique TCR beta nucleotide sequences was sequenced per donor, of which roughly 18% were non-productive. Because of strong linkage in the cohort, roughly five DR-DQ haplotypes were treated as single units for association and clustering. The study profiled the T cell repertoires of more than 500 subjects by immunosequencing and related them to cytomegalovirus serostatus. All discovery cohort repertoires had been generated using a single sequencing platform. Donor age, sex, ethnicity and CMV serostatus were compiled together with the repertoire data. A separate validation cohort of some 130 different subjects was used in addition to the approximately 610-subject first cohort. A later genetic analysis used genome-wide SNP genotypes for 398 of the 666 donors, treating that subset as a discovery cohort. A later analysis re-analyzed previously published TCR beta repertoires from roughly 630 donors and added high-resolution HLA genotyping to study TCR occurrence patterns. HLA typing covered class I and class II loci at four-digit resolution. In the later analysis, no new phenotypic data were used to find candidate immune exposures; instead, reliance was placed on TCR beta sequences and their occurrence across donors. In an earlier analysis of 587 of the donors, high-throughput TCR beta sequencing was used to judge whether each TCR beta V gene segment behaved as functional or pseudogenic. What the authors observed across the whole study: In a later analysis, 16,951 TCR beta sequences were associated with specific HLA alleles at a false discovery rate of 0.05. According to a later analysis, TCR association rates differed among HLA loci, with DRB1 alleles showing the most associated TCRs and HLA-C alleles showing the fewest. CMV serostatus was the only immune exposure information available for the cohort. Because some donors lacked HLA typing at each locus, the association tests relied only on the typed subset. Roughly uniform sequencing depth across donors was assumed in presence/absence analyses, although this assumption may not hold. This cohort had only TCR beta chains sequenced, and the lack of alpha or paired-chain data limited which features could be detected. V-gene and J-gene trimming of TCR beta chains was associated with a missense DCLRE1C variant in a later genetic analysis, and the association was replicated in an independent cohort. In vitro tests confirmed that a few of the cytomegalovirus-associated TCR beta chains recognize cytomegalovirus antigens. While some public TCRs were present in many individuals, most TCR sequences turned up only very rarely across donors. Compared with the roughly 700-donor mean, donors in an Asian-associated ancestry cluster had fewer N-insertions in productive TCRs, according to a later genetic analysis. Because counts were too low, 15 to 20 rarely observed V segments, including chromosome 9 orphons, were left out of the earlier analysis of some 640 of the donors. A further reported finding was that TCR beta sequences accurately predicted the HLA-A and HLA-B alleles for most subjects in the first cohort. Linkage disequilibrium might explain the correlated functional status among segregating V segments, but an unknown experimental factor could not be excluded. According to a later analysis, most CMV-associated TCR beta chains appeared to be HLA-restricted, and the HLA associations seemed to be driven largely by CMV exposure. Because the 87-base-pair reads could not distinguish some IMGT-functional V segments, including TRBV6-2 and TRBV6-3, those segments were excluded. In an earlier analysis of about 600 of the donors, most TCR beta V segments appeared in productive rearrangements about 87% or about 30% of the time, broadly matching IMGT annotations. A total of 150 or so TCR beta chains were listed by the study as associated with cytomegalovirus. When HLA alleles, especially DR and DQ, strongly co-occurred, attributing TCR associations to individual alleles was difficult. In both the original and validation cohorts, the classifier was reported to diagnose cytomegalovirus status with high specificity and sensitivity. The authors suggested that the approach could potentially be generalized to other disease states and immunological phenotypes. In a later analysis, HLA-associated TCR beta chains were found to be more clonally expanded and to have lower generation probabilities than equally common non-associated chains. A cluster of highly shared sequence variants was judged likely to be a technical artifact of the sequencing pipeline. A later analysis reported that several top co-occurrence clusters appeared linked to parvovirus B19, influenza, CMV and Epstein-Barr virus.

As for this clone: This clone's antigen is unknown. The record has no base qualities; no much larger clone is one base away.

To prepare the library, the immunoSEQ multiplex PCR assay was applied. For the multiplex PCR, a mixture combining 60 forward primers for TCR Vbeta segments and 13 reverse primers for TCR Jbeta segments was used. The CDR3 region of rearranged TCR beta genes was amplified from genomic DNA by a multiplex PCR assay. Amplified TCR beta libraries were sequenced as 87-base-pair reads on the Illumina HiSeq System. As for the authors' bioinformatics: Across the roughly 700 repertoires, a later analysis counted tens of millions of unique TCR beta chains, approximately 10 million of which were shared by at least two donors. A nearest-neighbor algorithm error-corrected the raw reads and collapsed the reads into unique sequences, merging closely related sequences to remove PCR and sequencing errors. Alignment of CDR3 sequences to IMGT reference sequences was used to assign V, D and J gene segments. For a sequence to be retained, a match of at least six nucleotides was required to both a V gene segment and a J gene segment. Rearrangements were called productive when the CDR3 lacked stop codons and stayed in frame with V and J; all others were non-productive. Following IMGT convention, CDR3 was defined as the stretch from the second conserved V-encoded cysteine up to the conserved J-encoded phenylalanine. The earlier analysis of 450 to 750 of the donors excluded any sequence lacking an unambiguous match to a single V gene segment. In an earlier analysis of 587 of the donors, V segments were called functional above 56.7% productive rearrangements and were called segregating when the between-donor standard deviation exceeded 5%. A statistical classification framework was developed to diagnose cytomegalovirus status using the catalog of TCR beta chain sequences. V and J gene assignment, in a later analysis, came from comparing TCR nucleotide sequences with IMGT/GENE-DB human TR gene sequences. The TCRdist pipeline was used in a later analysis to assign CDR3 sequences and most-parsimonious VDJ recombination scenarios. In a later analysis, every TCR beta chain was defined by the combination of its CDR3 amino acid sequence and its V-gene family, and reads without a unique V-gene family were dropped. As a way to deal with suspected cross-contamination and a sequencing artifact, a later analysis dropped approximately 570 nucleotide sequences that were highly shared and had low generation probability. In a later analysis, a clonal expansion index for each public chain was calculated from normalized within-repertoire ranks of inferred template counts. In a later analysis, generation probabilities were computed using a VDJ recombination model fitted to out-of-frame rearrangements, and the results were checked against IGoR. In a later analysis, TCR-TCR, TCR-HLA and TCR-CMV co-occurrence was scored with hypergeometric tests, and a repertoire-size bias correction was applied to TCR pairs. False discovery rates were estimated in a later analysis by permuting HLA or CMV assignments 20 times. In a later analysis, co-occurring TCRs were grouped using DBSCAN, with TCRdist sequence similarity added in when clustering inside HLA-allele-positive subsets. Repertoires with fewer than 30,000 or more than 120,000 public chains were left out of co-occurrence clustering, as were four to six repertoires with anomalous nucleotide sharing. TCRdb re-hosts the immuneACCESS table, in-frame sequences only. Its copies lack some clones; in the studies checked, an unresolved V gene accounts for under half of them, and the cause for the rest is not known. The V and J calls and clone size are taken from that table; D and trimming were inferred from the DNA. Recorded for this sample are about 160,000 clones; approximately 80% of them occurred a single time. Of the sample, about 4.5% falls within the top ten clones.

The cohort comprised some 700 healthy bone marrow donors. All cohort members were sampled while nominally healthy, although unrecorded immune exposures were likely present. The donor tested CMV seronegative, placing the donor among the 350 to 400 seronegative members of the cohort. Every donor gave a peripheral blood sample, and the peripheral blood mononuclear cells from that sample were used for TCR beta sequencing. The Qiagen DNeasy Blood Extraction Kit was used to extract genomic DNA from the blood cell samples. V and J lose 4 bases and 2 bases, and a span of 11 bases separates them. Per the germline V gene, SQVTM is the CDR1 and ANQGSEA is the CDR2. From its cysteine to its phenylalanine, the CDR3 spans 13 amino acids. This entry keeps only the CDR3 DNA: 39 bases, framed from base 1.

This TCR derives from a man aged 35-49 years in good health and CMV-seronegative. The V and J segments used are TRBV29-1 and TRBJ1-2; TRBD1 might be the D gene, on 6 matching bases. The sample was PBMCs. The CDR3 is CSVVNRENYGYTF. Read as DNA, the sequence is TGCAGCGTTGTTAACAGGGAAAACTATGGCTACACCTTC.